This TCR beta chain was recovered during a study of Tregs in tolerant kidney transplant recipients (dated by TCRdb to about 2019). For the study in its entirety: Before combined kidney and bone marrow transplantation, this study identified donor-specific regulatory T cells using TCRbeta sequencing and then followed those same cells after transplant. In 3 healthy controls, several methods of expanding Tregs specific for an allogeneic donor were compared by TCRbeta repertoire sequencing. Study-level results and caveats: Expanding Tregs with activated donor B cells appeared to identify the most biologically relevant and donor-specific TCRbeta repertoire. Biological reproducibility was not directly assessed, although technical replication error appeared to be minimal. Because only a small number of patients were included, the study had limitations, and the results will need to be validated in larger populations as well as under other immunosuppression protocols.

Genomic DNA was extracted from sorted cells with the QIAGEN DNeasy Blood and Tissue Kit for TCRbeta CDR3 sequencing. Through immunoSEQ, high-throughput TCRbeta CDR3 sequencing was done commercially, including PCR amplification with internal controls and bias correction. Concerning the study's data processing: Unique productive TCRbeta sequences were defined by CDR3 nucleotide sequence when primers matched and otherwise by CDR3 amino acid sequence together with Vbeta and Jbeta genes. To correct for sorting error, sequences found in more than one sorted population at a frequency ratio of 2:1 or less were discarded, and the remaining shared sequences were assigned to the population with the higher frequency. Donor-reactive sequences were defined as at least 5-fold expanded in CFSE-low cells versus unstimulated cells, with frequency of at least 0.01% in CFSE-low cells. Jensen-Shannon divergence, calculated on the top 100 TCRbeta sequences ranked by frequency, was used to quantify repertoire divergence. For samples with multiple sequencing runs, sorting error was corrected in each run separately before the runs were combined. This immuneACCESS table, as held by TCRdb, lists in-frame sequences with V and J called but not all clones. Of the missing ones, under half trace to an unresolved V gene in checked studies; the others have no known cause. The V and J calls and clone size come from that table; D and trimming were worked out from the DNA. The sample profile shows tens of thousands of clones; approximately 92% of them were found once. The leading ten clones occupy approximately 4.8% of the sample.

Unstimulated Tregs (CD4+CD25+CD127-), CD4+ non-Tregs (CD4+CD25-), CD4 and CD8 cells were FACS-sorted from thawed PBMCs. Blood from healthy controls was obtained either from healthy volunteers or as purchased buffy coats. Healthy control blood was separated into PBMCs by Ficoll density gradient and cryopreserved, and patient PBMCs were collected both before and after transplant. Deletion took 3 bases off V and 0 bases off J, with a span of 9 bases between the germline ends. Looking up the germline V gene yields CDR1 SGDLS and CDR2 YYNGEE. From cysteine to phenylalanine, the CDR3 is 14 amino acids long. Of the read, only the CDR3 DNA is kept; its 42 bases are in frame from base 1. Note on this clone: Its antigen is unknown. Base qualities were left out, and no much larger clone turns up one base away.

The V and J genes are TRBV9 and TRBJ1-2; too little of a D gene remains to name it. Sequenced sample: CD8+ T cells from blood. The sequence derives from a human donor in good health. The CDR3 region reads CASSGDVTNYGYTF. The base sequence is TGTGCCAGCAGCGGTGACGTTACTAACTATGGCTACACCTTC.